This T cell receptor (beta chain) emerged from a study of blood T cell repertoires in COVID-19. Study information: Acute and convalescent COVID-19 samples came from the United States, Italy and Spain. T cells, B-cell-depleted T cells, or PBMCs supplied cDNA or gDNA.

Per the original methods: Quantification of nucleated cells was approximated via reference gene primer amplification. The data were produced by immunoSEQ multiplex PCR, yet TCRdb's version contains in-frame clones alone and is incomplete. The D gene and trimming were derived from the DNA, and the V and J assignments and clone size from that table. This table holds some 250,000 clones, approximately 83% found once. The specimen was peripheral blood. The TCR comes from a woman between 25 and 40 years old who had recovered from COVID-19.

CDR3 protein: CASSFDREVYEQYF. The CDR3 nucleotides read TGTGCCAGCAGTTTCGACAGGGAGGTCTACGAGCAGTACTTC. The chain couples TRBV6-5 to TRBJ2-7; perhaps TRBD1 as D (7 bases). V lost 4 bases and J lost 3, with 13 bases in between. Germline V gene data show CDR1 as MNHEY and CDR2 as SVGAGI. The CDR3 runs to 14 residues.